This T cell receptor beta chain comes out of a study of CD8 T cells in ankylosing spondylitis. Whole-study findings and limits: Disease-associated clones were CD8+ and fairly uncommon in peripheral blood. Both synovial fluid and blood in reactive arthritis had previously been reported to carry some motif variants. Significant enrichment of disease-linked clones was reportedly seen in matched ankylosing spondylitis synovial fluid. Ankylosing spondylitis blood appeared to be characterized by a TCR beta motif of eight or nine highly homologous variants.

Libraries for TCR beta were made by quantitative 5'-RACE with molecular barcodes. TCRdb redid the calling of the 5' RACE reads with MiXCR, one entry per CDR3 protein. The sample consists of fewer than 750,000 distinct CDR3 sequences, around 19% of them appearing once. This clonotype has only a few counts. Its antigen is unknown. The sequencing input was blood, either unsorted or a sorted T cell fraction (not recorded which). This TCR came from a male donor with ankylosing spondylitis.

DNA of the CDR3: TGTGCCAGCAGAGGCGGGGGTCTGGGCGACACTGAAGCTTTCTTT. Amino acid sequence: CASRGGGLGDTEAFF. This sequence joins TRBV6-1 and TRBJ1-1; D perhaps matches TRBD1 (5 bases). The V gene's germline CDR1 is MNHNS and CDR2 SASEGT. The CDR3 extends over 15 amino acids. V was trimmed by 6 bases and J by 3 bases, leaving 17 bases between them.